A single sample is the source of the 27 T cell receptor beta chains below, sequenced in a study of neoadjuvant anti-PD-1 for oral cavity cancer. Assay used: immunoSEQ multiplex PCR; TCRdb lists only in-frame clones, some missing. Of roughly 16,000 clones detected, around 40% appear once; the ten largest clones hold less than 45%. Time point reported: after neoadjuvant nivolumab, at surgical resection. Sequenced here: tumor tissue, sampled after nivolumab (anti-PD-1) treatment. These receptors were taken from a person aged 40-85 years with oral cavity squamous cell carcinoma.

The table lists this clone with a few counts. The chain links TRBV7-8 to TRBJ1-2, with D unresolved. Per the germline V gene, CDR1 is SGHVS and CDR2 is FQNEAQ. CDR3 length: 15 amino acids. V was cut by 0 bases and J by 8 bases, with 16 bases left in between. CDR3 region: CASSLAVTETPGYTF. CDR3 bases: TGTGCCAGCAGCTTAGCGGTAACAGAGACTCCGGGCTACACCTTC.

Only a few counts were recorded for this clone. The CDR3 spells CASSPRTGLDTQYF. The CDR3 DNA reads as TGTGCCAGCAGCCCTCGGACAGGGCTAGATACGCAGTATTTT. The chain couples TRBV5-4 to TRBJ2-3, with TRBD1 matching over 8 bases. The ends lost 4 bases at V and 5 bases at J; junction bases unmatched: 6. Germline V gene lookup returns CDR1 SGHNT and CDR2 YYREEE (reference sequence). This CDR3 has 14 residues.

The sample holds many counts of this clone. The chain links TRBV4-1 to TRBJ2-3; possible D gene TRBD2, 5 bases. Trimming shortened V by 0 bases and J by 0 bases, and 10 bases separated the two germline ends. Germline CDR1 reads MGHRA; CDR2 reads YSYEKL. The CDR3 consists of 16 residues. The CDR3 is CASSQDLAGSTDTQYF. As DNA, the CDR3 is TGCGCCAGCAGCCAAGACTTGGCGGGTAGCACAGATACGCAGTATTTT.

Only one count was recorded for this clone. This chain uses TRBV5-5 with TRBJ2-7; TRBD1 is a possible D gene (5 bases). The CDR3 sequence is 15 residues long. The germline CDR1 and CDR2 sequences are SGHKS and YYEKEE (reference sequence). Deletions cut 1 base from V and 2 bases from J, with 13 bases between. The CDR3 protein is CASSLSRQRPYEQYF. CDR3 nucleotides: TGTGCCAGCAGCTTGTCCCGACAGAGGCCCTACGAGCAGTACTTC.

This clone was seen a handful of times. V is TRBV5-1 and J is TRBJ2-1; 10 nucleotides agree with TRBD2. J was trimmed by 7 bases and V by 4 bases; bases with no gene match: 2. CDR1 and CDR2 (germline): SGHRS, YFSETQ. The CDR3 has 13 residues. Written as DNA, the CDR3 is TGCGCCAGCAGCGGGGGACTAGCGAATGAGCAGTTCTTC. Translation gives CASSGGLANEQFF.

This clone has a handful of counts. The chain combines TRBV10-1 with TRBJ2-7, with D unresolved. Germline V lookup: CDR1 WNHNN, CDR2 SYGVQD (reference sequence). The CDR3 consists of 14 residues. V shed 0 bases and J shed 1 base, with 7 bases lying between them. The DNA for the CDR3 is TGCGCCAGCAGTGAGTCTGGCATTTCCTACGAGCAGTACTTC. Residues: CASSESGISYEQYF.

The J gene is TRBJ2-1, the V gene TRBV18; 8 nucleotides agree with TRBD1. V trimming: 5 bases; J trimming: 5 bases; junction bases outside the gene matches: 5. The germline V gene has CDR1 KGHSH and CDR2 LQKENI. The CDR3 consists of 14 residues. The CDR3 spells CASSARGHDNEQFF. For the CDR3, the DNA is TGTGCCAGCTCAGCCAGGGGGCATGACAATGAGCAGTTCTTC.

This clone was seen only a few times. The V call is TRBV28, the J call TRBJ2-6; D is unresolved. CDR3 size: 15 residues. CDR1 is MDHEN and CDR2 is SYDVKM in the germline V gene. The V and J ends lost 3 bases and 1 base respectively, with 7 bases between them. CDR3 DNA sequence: TGTGCCAGCAGTTTTGGGGTTTCTGGGGCCAACGTCCTGACTTTC. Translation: CASSFGVSGANVLTF. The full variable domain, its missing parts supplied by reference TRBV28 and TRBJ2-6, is DVKVTQSSRYLVKRTGEKVFLECVQDMDHENMFWYRQDPGLGLRLIYFSYDVKMKEKGDIPEGYSVSREKKERFSLILESASTNQTSMYLCASSFGVSGANVLTFGAGSRLTVL.

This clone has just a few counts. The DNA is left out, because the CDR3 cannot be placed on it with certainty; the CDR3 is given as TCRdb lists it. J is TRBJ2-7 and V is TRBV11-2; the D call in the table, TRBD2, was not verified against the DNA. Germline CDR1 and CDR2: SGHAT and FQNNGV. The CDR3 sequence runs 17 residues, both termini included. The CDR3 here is CASSFGNGLAGIGEQYF.

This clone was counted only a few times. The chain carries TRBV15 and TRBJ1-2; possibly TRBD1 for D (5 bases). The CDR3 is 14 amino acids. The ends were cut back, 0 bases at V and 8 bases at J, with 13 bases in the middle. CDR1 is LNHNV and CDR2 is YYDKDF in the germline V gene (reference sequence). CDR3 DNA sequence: TGTGCCACCAGCAGAGAAGGCAGGGAAACAGGCTACACCTTC. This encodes CATSREGRETGYTF.

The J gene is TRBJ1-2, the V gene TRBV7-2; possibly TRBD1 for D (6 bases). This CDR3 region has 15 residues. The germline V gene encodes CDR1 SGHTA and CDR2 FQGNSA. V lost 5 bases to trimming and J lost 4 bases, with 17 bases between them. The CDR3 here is CASSPIYGGVYGYTF. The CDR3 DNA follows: TGTGCCAGCAGCCCCATCTATGGGGGCGTCTATGGCTACACCTTC. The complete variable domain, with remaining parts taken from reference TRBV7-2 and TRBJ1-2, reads GAGVSQSPSNKVTEKGKDVELRCDPISGHTALYWYRQSLGQGLEFLIYFQGNSAPDKSGLPSDRFSAERTGGSVSTLTIQRTQQEDSAVYLCASSPIYGGVYGYTFGSGTRLTVV.

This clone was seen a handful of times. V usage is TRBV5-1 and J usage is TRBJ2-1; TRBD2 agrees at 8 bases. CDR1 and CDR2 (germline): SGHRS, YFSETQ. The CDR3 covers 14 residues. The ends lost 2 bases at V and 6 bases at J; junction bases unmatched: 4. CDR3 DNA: TGCGCCAGCAGCTTATCCCTAGCGGGCAATGAGCAGTTCTTC. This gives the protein CASSLSLAGNEQFF.

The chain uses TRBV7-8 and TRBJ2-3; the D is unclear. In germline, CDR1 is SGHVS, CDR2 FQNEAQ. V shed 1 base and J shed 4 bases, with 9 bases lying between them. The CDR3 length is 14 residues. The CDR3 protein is CASSLGLLADTQYF. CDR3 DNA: TGTGCCAGCAGCTTAGGCCTTCTGGCAGATACGCAGTATTTT.

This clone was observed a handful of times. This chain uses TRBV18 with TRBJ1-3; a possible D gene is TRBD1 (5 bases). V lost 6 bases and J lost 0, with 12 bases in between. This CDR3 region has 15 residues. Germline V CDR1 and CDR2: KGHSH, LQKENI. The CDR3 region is CASSPDRSSGNTIYF. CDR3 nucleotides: TGTGCCAGCTCCCCCGACAGATCCTCTGGAAACACCATATATTTT.

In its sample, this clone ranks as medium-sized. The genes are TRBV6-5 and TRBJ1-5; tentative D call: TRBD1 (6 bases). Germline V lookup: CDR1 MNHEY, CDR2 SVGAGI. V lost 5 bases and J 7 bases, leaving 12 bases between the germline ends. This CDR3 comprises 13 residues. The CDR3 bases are TGTGCCAGCAGTCAACAGGGAGAGCAGCCCCAGCATTTT. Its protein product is CASSQQGEQPQHF.

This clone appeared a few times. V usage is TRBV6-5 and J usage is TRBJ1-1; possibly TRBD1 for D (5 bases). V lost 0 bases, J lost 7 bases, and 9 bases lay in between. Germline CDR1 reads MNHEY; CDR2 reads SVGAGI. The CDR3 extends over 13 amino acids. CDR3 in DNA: TGTGCCAGCAGTTACTCGGGGGAAGATGAAGCTTTCTTT. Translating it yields CASSYSGEDEAFF.

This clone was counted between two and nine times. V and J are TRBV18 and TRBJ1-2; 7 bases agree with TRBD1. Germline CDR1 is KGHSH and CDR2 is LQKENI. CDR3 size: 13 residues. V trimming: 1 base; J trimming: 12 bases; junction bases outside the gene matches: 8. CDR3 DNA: TGTGCCAGCTCACCACAGGGGGCCTTCGTAGACACCTTC. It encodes CASSPQGAFVDTF.

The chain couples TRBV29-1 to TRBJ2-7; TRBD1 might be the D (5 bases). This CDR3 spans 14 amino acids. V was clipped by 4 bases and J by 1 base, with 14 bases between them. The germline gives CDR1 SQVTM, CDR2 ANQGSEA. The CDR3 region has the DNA TGCAGCGTTGGTGGATGGGGCGGTTCCTACGAGCAGTACTTC. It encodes CSVGGWGGSYEQYF.

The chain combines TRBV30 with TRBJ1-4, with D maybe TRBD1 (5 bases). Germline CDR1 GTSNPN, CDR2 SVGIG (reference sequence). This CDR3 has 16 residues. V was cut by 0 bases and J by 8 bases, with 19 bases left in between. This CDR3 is CAWSVTSGRDGEKLFF. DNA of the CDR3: TGTGCCTGGAGTGTAACAAGTGGCAGGGATGGCGAAAAACTGTTTTTT. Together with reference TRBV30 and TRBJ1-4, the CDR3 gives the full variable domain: SQTIHQWPATLVQPVGSPLSLECTVEGTSNPNLYWYRQAAGRGLQLLFYSVGIGQISSEVPQNLSASRPQDRQFILSSKKLLLSDSGFYLCAWSVTSGRDGEKLFFGSGTQLSVL.

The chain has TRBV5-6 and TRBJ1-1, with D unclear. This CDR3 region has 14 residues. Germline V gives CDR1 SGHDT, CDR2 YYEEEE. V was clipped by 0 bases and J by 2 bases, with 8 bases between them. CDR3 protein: CASSLDAANTEAFF. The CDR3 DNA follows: TGTGCCAGCAGCTTGGATGCGGCAAACACTGAAGCTTTCTTT. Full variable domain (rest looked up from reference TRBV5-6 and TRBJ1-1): DAGVTQSPTHLIKTRGQQVTLRCSPKSGHDTVSWYQQALGQGPQFIFQYYEEEERQRGNFPDRFSGHQFPNYSSELNVNALLLGDSALYLCASSLDAANTEAFFGQGTRLTVV.

The CDR3 region has the DNA TGTGCCAGCAGTCAGCCCGTACAGGGAGCTTTCTTT. Its protein product is CASSQPVQGAFF. This sequence joins TRBV28 and TRBJ1-1; the D gene is possibly TRBD1 (6 bases). CDR1 is MDHEN and CDR2 is SYDVKM in the germline V gene. V lost 5 bases and J lost 10, with 14 bases in between. This CDR3 comprises 12 residues. Full variable domain (rest looked up from reference TRBV28 and TRBJ1-1): DVKVTQSSRYLVKRTGEKVFLECVQDMDHENMFWYRQDPGLGLRLIYFSYDVKMKEKGDIPEGYSVSREKKERFSLILESASTNQTSMYLCASSQPVQGAFFGQGTRLTVV.

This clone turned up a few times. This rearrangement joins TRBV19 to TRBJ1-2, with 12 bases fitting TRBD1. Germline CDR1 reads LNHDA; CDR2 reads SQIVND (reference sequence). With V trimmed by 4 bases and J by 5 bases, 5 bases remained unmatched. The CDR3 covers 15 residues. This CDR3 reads CASSTGQGALYGYTF. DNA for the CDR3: TGTGCCAGTAGTACGGGACAGGGGGCCCTATATGGCTACACCTTC.

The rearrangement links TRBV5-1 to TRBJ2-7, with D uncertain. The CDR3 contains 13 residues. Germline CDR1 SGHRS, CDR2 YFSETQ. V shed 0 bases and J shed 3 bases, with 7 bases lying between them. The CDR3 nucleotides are TGCGCCAGCAGCTTGGACGGAGACTACGAGCAGTACTTC. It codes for CASSLDGDYEQYF.

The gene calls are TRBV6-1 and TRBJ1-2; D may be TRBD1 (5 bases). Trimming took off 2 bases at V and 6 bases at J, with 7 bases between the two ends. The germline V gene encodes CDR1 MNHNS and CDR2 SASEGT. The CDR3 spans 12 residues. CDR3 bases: TGTGCCAGCAGTGAAAGGGGCGATGGCTACACCTTC. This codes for CASSERGDGYTF.

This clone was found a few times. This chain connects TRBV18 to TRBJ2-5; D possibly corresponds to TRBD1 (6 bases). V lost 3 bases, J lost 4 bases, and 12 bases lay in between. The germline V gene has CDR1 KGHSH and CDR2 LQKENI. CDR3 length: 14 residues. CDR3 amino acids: CASSPDSSRETQYF. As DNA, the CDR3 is TGTGCCAGCTCACCGGACAGCTCCAGAGAGACCCAGTACTTC.

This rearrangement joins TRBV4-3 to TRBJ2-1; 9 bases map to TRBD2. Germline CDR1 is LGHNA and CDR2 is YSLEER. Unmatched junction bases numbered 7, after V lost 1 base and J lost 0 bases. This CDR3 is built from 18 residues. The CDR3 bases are TGCGCCAGCAGCCAAGGGATAGCGGGGGCTCCCTCCTACAATGAGCAGTTCTTC. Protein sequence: CASSQGIAGAPSYNEQFF.

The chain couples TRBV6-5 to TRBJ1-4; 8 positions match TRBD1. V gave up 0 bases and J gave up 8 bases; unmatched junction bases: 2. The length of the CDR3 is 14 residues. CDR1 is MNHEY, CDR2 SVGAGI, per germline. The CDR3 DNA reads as TGTGCCAGCAGTTACTCCAGACAGGGGGAAAAACTGTTTTTT. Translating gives CASSYSRQGEKLFF.